The 29 T cell receptor beta chains below were found in one sample sequenced in a study of identical twins. TCRdb re-called the 5' RACE reads with MiXCR, one entry per CDR3 protein. The sample yields some 790,000 distinct CDR3 sequences, over 15% seen once. These data are also associated with another study on T cells expressing NK-cell markers.

Sequencing input: PBMCs. These receptors were taken from a woman between 18 and 29 years old in good health.

The chain employs TRBV5-1 and TRBJ2-5; D is possibly TRBD1 (6 bases). This CDR3 region has 14 residues. V lost 2 bases and J lost 4, with 12 bases in between. Germline values: CDR1 SGHRS, CDR2 YFSETQ. CDR3 amino acids: CASSLWGPRETQYF. For the CDR3, the DNA is TGCGCCAGCAGCTTATGGGGGCCACGAGAGACCCAGTACTTC.

This rearrangement joins TRBV5-1 to TRBJ1-6; tentatively, D is TRBD1 (6 bases). CDR3 size: 16 residues. Germline CDR1 reads SGHRS; CDR2 reads YFSETQ. Between the trimmed V and J ends, which lost 5 bases and 5 bases, there was a span of 17 bases. As DNA, the CDR3 is TGCGCCAGCAGACCAACCCCGGGACACAATAATTCACCCCTCCACTTT. Its protein is CASRPTPGHNNSPLHF.

This clonotype was counted a few times. The rearrangement uses TRBV5-1 and TRBJ1-1; D call uncertain. Per the germline V gene, CDR1 is SGHRS and CDR2 is YFSETQ. V was trimmed by 1 base and J by 1 base, leaving 11 bases between them. This CDR3 contains 15 residues. This CDR3 is CASSLQSRPNTEAFF. CDR3 sequence (DNA): TGCGCCAGCAGCTTGCAATCCCGGCCGAACACTGAAGCTTTCTTT.

CDR3 in DNA: TGTGCCAGCAGCTACGAGGGGCGAGGAACTCGACAGCCCCAGCATTTT. Amino acid sequence: CASSYEGRGTRQPQHF. The chain combines TRBV7-9 with TRBJ1-5; a possible D gene is TRBD1 (5 bases). V was shortened by 4 bases and J by 7 bases, with 20 bases between the two germline ends. The CDR3 is 16 amino acids. From germline, CDR1 is SEHNR and CDR2 FQNEAQ (reference sequence).

J is TRBJ2-3 and V is TRBV20-1; 11 bases align to TRBD2. Trimming at V came to 6 bases and at J to 2 bases, leaving 7 bases not matched to a gene. The CDR3 runs 15 residues. The germline V gene encodes CDR1 DFQATT and CDR2 SNEGSKA (reference sequence). The CDR3 sequence is CSATGTSGFTDTQYF. The CDR3 DNA sequence: TGCAGTGCCACCGGGACTAGCGGATTCACAGATACGCAGTATTTT.

This clonotype has more than one count but fewer than ten. J is TRBJ1-2 and V is TRBV7-2; TRBD1 might be the D (6 bases). The length of the CDR3 is 14 residues. Germline V CDR1 and CDR2: SGHTA, FQGNSA. Trimming took off 1 base at V and 6 bases at J, with 12 bases between the two ends. The CDR3 loop reads CASSLVNRVDGYTF. The CDR3 DNA sequence: TGTGCCAGCAGCTTAGTTAACAGGGTTGATGGCTACACCTTC. The whole variable domain, filled in from reference TRBV7-2 and TRBJ1-2, reads GAGVSQSPSNKVTEKGKDVELRCDPISGHTALYWYRQSLGQGLEFLIYFQGNSAPDKSGLPSDRFSAERTGGSVSTLTIQRTQQEDSAVYLCASSLVNRVDGYTFGSGTRLTVV.

The chain couples TRBV20-1 to TRBJ2-1; tentative D call: TRBD2 (5 bases). Per germline, CDR1 DFQATT and CDR2 SNEGSKA (reference sequence). The CDR3 length is 15 residues. Trimming took off 1 base at V and 6 bases at J, with 16 bases between the two ends. The CDR3 nucleotides are TGCAGTGCTAGAGGTGGACTCCTTCCGACCAATGAGCAGTTCTTC. As protein: CSARGGLLPTNEQFF.

The chain uses TRBV12-3 or TRBV12-4 and TRBJ2-2; D is perhaps TRBD2 (6 bases). With 0 bases removed from V and 4 bases from J, the gap between germline ends came to 12 bases. This CDR3 comprises 16 residues. The CDR3: CASSLARAGGTGELFF. The CDR3 DNA is TGTGCCAGCAGTTTAGCGAGGGCCGGGGGCACCGGGGAGCTGTTTTTT.

J is TRBJ1-2 and V is TRBV7-9, with 7 bases lining up with TRBD1. Germline-derived CDR1 and CDR2 are SEHNR and FQNEAQ (reference sequence). The CDR3 is 11 amino acids. V gave up 5 bases and J gave up 13 bases; unmatched junction bases: 7. The CDR3: CASSQTTGCTF. CDR3 bases: TGTGCCAGCAGCCAAACGACAGGGTGCACCTTC.

The chain employs TRBV5-1 and TRBJ2-3; possible D gene TRBD2, 7 bases. This CDR3 is built from 16 residues. Germline V gives CDR1 SGHRS, CDR2 YFSETQ. Trimming took 0 bases from V and 2 from J, leaving 13 bases between them. The CDR3 sequence: CASSLVRGGSTDTQYF. The CDR3 region has the DNA TGCGCCAGCAGCTTGGTACGCGGGGGCTCCACAGATACGCAGTATTTT.

The chain uses TRBV10-3 and TRBJ2-3, with D perhaps matching TRBD1 (5 bases). This CDR3 region has 13 residues. Trimming removed 4 bases from V and 5 bases from J, with 10 bases in between. Germline CDR1 is ENHRY and CDR2 is SYGVKD. The CDR3 protein is CAISVQGRDTQYF. CDR3 in DNA: TGTGCCATCAGTGTGCAGGGTAGAGATACGCAGTATTTT.

The chain combines TRBV9 with TRBJ1-2; no firm D call. The ends were cut back, 2 bases at V and 7 bases at J, with 6 bases in the middle. The germline V gene has CDR1 SGDLS and CDR2 YYNGEE. This CDR3 contains 11 residues. The CDR3: CASSVGTGYTF. The CDR3, as DNA: TGTGCCAGCAGCGTTGGAACTGGCTACACCTTC.

The V and J genes are TRBV7-2 and TRBJ2-7, with 8 positions matching TRBD2. V trimming: 5 bases; J trimming: 5 bases; junction bases outside the gene matches: 8. Germline assignment: CDR1 SGHTA and CDR2 FQGNSA. CDR3 length: 14 amino acids. The CDR3 spells CASSIISGSHEQYF. The CDR3 bases are TGTGCCAGCAGCATAATAAGCGGGAGTCACGAGCAGTACTTC.

This clonotype was counted at least ten times. This chain uses TRBV20-1 with TRBJ1-3; D call uncertain. The CDR3 is made up of 14 amino acids. Looked up from germline, CDR1 is DFQATT and CDR2 is SNEGSKA (reference sequence). Between the trimmed V and J ends, which lost 6 bases and 0 bases, there was a span of 12 bases. Written as DNA, the CDR3 is TGCAGTGCCTCGACCGACAACTCTGGAAACACCATATATTTT. As protein: CSASTDNSGNTIYF.

The CDR3, as DNA: TGCGCCAGCAGCTTGGTCCTAGCGGGAGGCCATCTCGAGTATTTT. As protein: CASSLVLAGGHLEYF. V gene TRBV5-1 combines with J gene TRBJ2-3, with 11 bases matching TRBD2. Losses at the gene ends were 0 bases for V and 13 bases for J; bases not matched to a gene: 10. CDR1 is SGHRS, CDR2 YFSETQ, per germline. The CDR3 has 15 residues.

The rearrangement links TRBV18 to TRBJ2-3, with D possibly being TRBD1 (5 bases). Germline CDR1 and CDR2: KGHSH and LQKENI. The CDR3 has 16 residues. The V end was cut by 3 bases, the J end by 2 bases, with 15 bases between. The CDR3: CASSPLTADLTDTQYF. The DNA for the CDR3 is TGTGCCAGCTCACCTTTGACAGCCGATCTCACAGATACGCAGTATTTT. Drawing the rest from reference TRBV18 and TRBJ2-3, the complete variable domain is NAGVMQNPRHLVRRRGQEARLRCSPMKGHSHVYWYRQLPEEGLKFMVYLQKENIIDESGMPKERFSAEFPKEGPSILRIQQVVRGDSAAYFCASSPLTADLTDTQYFGPGTRLTVL.

The rearrangement links TRBV12-3 or TRBV12-4 to TRBJ2-1, with a possible D match to TRBD2 (5 bases). Trimming removed 0 bases at V and 6 bases at J, with 12 bases between. CDR3 length: 15 residues. The CDR3 loop reads CASSLARETGNEQFF. CDR3 DNA sequence: TGTGCCAGCAGTTTAGCCCGGGAAACGGGCAATGAGCAGTTCTTC.

This clonotype was recorded a few times. This chain joins TRBV12-3 or TRBV12-4 and TRBJ2-1, with 7 bases that match TRBD1. This CDR3 comprises 15 residues. The ends lost 6 bases at V and 3 bases at J; junction bases unmatched: 8. CDR3 nucleotide sequence: TGTGCCAGCAGGTTACAGGGGCTCAACTACAATGAGCAGTTCTTC. The encoded protein is CASRLQGLNYNEQFF.

The CDR3 here is CASSLDTGREQYF. The CDR3 DNA follows: TGTGCCAGCAGCTTAGATACAGGGCGCGAGCAGTACTTC. J is TRBJ2-7 and V is TRBV7-2; maybe TRBD1 (6 bases). The CDR3 spans 13 residues. Looked up from germline, CDR1 is SGHTA and CDR2 is FQGNSA. The V end lost 1 base, the J end lost 6 bases, and 10 bases lay between the germline ends.

This sequence joins TRBV27 and TRBJ1-5; D not resolved. The V end was cut by 0 bases, the J end by 7 bases, with 10 bases between. Germline V gives CDR1 MNHEY, CDR2 SMNVEV (reference sequence). This CDR3 comprises 14 residues. The CDR3 DNA is TGTGCCAGCAGTTTATCAGAAGGGAAACAGCCCCAGCATTTT. Protein product: CASSLSEGKQPQHF.

At least ten counts were recorded for this clonotype. The chain recombines TRBV5-6 with TRBJ2-7, with 7 bases identical to TRBD1. The CDR3 extends over 14 amino acids. J gave up 4 bases and V 4 bases, and 8 bases lay outside the gene matches. Germline CDR1 SGHDT, CDR2 YYEEEE. The CDR3 nucleotides are TGTGCCAGCAGCCGAGACAGGGAAGATTACGAGCAGTACTTC. It is translated as CASSRDREDYEQYF. Complete variable domain (other parts from reference TRBV5-6 and TRBJ2-7): DAGVTQSPTHLIKTRGQQVTLRCSPKSGHDTVSWYQQALGQGPQFIFQYYEEEERQRGNFPDRFSGHQFPNYSSELNVNALLLGDSALYLCASSRDREDYEQYFGPGTRLTVT.

This chain links TRBV3-1 with TRBJ2-1; TRBD1 aligns across 9 bases. V lost 3 bases and J lost 1; bases outside the gene matches: 4. Per germline, CDR1 LGHDT and CDR2 YNNKEL (reference sequence). CDR3 size: 16 residues. The CDR3 here is CASSQGTGRSYNEQFF. The DNA of the CDR3 is TGTGCCAGCAGCCAGGGGACAGGGAGATCCTACAATGAGCAGTTCTTC.

In its sample, this clonotype was seen once. The rearrangement links TRBV12-3 or TRBV12-4 to TRBJ1-6; D is uncertain. CDR3 size: 14 residues. The V end lost 6 bases, the J end lost 6 bases, and 12 bases lay between the germline ends. The CDR3 nucleotides read TGTGCCAGCAGCCCCCTGGAAGTTAATTCACCCCTCCACTTT. Its protein is CASSPLEVNSPLHF.

This clonotype appeared once. This chain uses TRBV6-5 with TRBJ2-7, with TRBD1 identical over 7 bases. V shed 6 bases and J 6 bases; nucleotides not matched to a gene: 5. CDR3 length: 12 amino acids. Germline V CDR1 and CDR2: MNHEY, SVGAGI. CDR3: CASRDRSSEQYF. As DNA, the CDR3 is TGTGCCAGCAGGGACAGGTCAAGCGAGCAGTACTTC.

The chain uses TRBV29-1 and TRBJ2-1, with TRBD2 identical over 7 bases. In germline, CDR1 is SQVTM, CDR2 ANQGSEA. The J segment lost 5 bases and the V segment lost 4 bases, leaving 8 bases of the junction unmatched. The length of the CDR3 is 14 residues. The CDR3 sequence: CSVAAAGTNNEQFF. CDR3 bases: TGCAGCGTTGCGGCAGCGGGGACTAACAATGAGCAGTTCTTC.

The V and J genes are TRBV11-2 and TRBJ1-4, with TRBD1 matching 7 bases. This CDR3 region has 14 residues. With 2 bases clipped from V and 7 bases from J, the junction kept 4 bases outside the gene matches. Germline V gene data show CDR1 as SGHAT and CDR2 as FQNNGV. The CDR3 DNA follows: TGTGCCAGCAGCTTATACAGGGGTAGTGAAAAACTGTTTTTT. Protein: CASSLYRGSEKLFF.

This clonotype was counted between two and nine times. V gene TRBV12-3 or TRBV12-4 combines with J gene TRBJ1-2; unclear D gene. This CDR3 contains 14 residues. Trimming took off 1 base at V and 7 bases at J, with 13 bases between the two ends. The chain's CDR3 is CASSLGGVGVGYTF. The CDR3 DNA follows: TGTGCCAGCAGTTTAGGGGGTGTGGGAGTTGGCTACACCTTC.

This clonotype was observed a few times. The gene calls are TRBV2 and TRBJ2-5; D assignment may be TRBD1 or TRBD2 (5 bases each). V shed 5 bases and J shed 5 bases, with 12 bases lying between them. CDR1 is SNHLY and CDR2 is FYNNEI in the germline V gene. The length of the CDR3 is 13 residues. The CDR3 bases are TGTGCCAGCAGTAGAGGGGTCGTTGAGACCCAGTACTTC. Translated: CASSRGVVETQYF.

The CDR3 reads CASSRFNNEQFF. CDR3 coding DNA: TGTGCCAGCAGCCGCTTTAACAATGAGCAGTTCTTC. The chain couples TRBV7-2 to TRBJ2-1, with D unclear. V dropped 5 bases and J dropped 5 bases, with 7 bases sitting between them. The germline V gene encodes CDR1 SGHTA and CDR2 FQGNSA. The length of the CDR3 is 12 residues.